The sequence of this TCR beta chain was determined in a study of cytomegalovirus exposure and HLA in healthy donors. The CDR3 sequence is 14 residues long. With V trimmed by 8 bases and J by 5 bases, 8 bases remained unmatched. CDR1 WNHNN and CDR2 SYGVQD come from the germline V gene (reference sequence). This clone was seen a handful of times. Clones were read by immunoSEQ multiplex PCR, and TCRdb kept only the in-frame ones, dropping some. The sample lists fewer than 200,000 clones; 85% were seen once. This clonotype was obtained from a man aged 18 to 35 in good health and CMV-seropositive. Sequencing was carried out using PBMCs. This chain uses TRBV10-1 with TRBJ2-1, with 8 bases aligning to TRBD1. The CDR3 loop is CASASGGQDNEQFF. The CDR3 DNA reads TGCGCCAGCGCTTCAGGGGGCCAAGACAATGAGCAGTTCTTC.